Below, 14 T cell receptor beta chains from the same sample are listed, as sequenced in a study of beta chain features in type 1 diabetes (dated by TCRdb to the late 2010s). Library preparation employed the immunoSEQ multiplex PCR assay. The High Capacity cDNA Reverse Transcription Kit was used to reverse transcribe all of the isolated RNA, meaning that expressed TCRB transcripts were what got sequenced. Here the immuneACCESS table is served through TCRdb, limited to in-frame sequences with V and J called. Missing clones are a known gap in these copies; in checked studies unresolved V genes cover under half, and the rest lacks a known reason. This sample has some 270,000 clones in its table, and 13% to 15% of those were observed once. The ten biggest clones cover about 0.03% of the sample. The sample comprised naive CD4+ T cells from blood. The sample's cell subset or site label, decoded: true naive CD4+ T cells. These receptors all stem from a woman aged 40 to 49 in good health.

The gene calls are TRBV5-4 and TRBJ1-2, with 10 bases that match TRBD1. This CDR3 is 15 amino acids long. Germline V gene lookup returns CDR1 SGHNT and CDR2 YYREEE (reference sequence). With 4 bases clipped from V and 8 bases from J, the junction kept 11 bases outside the gene matches. DNA for the CDR3: TGTGCCAGCAGCGATCAAGGGACAGGGGCTCCGGGCTACACCTTC. Protein sequence: CASSDQGTGAPGYTF.

The V gene is TRBV14, the J gene TRBJ2-5; 11 bases match TRBD1. Germline V lookup: CDR1 SGHDN, CDR2 FVKESK. V lost 4 bases and J lost 1; bases outside the gene matches: 5. The CDR3 is 16 residues long. The CDR3 DNA reads as TGTGCCAGCAGCCCTGGACAGGGGGCTCCCCAAGAGACCCAGTACTTC. Its translation is CASSPGQGAPQETQYF.

V is TRBV7-2 and J is TRBJ2-1, with 7 positions matching TRBD1. This CDR3 region has 14 residues. The trim removed 5 bases at V and 4 bases at J, leaving 5 bases unmatched. The germline V gene encodes CDR1 SGHTA and CDR2 FQGNSA. As DNA, the CDR3 is TGTGCCAGCAGCCCGCCGGACAGGTACAATGAGCAGTTCTTC. The encoded protein is CASSPPDRYNEQFF.

The V and J genes are TRBV2 and TRBJ2-7; 10 bases are a match to TRBD2. CDR3 length: 14 amino acids. J was trimmed by 3 bases and V by 8 bases; bases with no gene match: 7. Germline loops: CDR1 SNHLY, CDR2 FYNNEI. The CDR3: CASGGTSVSYEQYF. The CDR3 nucleotides are TGTGCCAGCGGAGGGACTAGCGTTAGCTACGAGCAGTACTTC.

This clone was seen a few times. The V call is TRBV5-6, the J call TRBJ1-1; TRBD1 is a possible D gene (5 bases). The CDR3 runs 15 residues. The V gene's germline CDR1 is SGHDT and CDR2 YYEEEE. Trimming cost V 1 base and J 0 bases, with 10 bases left between them. The CDR3 bases are TGTGCCAGCAGCTTGTCAGGGCGGCTGAACACTGAAGCTTTCTTT. As protein: CASSLSGRLNTEAFF.

The rearrangement joins TRBV18 to TRBJ2-2; perhaps TRBD1 as D (5 bases). Trimming cost V 3 bases and J 1 base, with 12 bases left between them. The CDR3 sequence is 16 residues long. The germline V gene has CDR1 KGHSH and CDR2 LQKENI. The CDR3 loop reads CASSPNSGQNTGELFF. CDR3 DNA: TGTGCCAGCTCACCCAACTCTGGACAGAACACCGGGGAGCTGTTTTTT.

The table lists this clone with a few counts. The V and J genes are TRBV5-1 and TRBJ2-3; no clear D gene. V lost 4 bases and J lost 2, with 8 bases in between. This CDR3 spans 13 amino acids. Germline V CDR1 and CDR2: SGHRS, YFSETQ. CDR3 bases: TGCGCCAGCAGCGGGCAAAACACAGATACGCAGTATTTT. As protein: CASSGQNTDTQYF.

The chain joins TRBV4-2 to TRBJ2-2; 9 bases are a match to TRBD2. The CDR3 contains 19 residues. Trimming at V came to 3 bases and at J to 4 bases, leaving 15 bases not matched to a gene. Germline CDR1 is LGHNA and CDR2 is YNFKEQ. CDR3 DNA: TGTGCCAGCAGCCACGGCGGGGGGGCTTGGGTAAAGGGCACCGGGGAGCTGTTTTTT. Translated, it gives CASSHGGGAWVKGTGELFF.

J is TRBJ2-6 and V is TRBV21-1; TRBD2, the table's D call, was not compared with the DNA. TRBV21-1 is labeled a pseudogene. The CDR3 totals 14 residues. CDR3 loop: CASSRGSGANVLTF. CDR3 coding DNA: TGTGCCAGCAGTCGAGGTTCTGGGGCCAACGTCCTGACTTTC.

In this sample, this clone turned up a few times. The rearrangement joins TRBV4-1 to TRBJ2-3; the D gene is possibly TRBD1 (6 bases). V was shortened by 4 bases and J by 1 base, with 12 bases between the two germline ends. The CDR3 length is 15 residues. Looked up from germline, CDR1 is MGHRA and CDR2 is YSYEKL. The CDR3 DNA follows: TGCGCCAGCAGCCCCCGGGACACTCGCACAGATACGCAGTATTTT. It yields the protein CASSPRDTRTDTQYF.

The CDR3 region is CASSLGGVQETQYF. CDR3 sequence (DNA): TGTGCCAGCAGCTTGGGGGGAGTCCAAGAGACCCAGTACTTC. V usage is TRBV5-4 and J usage is TRBJ2-5, with a tentative D call TRBD2 (5 bases). Trimming shortened V by 0 bases and J by 1 base, and 7 bases separated the two germline ends. Germline CDR1 SGHNT, CDR2 YYREEE (reference sequence). The length of the CDR3 is 14 residues.

The V call is TRBV11-2, the J call TRBJ2-1; weak D call: TRBD1 (6 bases). The germline V and J ends were trimmed by 4 bases and 0 bases, with 19 bases remaining between them. This CDR3 is 18 amino acids long. Germline V CDR1 and CDR2: SGHAT, FQNNGV. The DNA of the CDR3 is TGTGCCAGCAGCTCCTATGGGGGCCAGGCTTACTCCTACAATGAGCAGTTCTTC. Encoded protein: CASSSYGGQAYSYNEQFF.

V is TRBV5-1 and J is TRBJ1-2, with unresolved D. Germline V lookup: CDR1 SGHRS, CDR2 YFSETQ. The CDR3 sequence is 15 residues long. V shed 5 bases and J shed 1 base, with 15 bases lying between them. The CDR3 nucleotides read TGCGCCAGCAGGCCCCTTGGAGGGCTTAACTATGGCTACACCTTC. Translation gives CASRPLGGLNYGYTF.

Comments on this clone: The same CDR3 can be traced to other DNA sequences in this sample. V is TRBV5-1 and J is TRBJ2-5; 11 bases align to TRBD1. Germline-derived CDR1 and CDR2 are SGHRS and YFSETQ. V lost 2 bases, J lost 4 bases, and 4 bases stayed unmatched. The CDR3 sequence is 15 residues long. The DNA of the CDR3 is TGCGCCAGCAGCTTCGGACAGGGGGCGCGAGAGACCCAGTACTTC. Translated: CASSFGQGARETQYF. The full variable domain, with the rest looked up from reference TRBV5-1 and TRBJ2-5, is KAGVTQTPRYLIKTRGQQVTLSCSPISGHRSVSWYQQTPGQGLQFLFEYFSETQRNKGNFPGRFSGRQFSNSRSEMNVSTLELGDSALYLCASSFGQGARETQYFGPGTRLLVL.